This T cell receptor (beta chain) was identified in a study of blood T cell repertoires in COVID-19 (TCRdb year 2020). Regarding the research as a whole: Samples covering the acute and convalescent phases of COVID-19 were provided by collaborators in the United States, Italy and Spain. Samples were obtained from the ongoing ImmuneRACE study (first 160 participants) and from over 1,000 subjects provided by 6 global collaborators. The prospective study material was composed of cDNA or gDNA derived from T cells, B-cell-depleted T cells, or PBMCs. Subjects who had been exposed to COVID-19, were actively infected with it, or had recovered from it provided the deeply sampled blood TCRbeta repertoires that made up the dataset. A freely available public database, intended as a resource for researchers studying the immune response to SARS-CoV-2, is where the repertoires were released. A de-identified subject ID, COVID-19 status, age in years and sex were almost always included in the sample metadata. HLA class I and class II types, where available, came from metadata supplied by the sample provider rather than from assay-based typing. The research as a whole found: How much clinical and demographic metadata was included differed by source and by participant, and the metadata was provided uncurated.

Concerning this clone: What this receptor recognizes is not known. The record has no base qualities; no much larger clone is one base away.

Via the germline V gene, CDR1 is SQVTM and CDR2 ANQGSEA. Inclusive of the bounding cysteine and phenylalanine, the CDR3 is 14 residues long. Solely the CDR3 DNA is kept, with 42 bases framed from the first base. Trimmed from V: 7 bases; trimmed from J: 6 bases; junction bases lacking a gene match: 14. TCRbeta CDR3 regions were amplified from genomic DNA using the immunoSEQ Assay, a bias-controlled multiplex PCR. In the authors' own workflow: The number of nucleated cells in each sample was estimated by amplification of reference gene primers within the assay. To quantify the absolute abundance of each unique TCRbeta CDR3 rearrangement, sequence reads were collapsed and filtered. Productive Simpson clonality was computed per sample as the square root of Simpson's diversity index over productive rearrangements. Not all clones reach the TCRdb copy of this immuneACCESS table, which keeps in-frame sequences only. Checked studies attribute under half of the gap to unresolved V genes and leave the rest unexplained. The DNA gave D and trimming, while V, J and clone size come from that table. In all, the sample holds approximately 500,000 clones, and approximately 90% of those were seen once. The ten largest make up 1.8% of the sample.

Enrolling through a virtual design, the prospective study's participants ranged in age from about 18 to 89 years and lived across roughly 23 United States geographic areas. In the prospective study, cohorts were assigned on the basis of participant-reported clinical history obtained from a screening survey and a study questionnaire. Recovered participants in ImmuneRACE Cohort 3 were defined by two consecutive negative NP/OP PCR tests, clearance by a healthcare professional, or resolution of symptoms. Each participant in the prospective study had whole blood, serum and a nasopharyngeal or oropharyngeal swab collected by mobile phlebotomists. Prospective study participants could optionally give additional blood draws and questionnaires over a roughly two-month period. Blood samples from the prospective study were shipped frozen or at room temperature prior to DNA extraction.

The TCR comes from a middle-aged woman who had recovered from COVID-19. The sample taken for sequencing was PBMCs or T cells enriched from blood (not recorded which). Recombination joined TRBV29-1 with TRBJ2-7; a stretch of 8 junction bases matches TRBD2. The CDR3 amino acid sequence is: CSAKGLAGNSEQYF. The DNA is TGCAGCGCTAAAGGACTAGCTGGAAACTCCGAGCAGTACTTC.